This T cell receptor (beta chain) was identified in a study of cytomegalovirus exposure and HLA in healthy donors. Study findings and constraints: The authors listed 150 to 200 TCR beta chains as cytomegalovirus-associated. In vitro testing confirmed a few CMV-associated chains as specific for CMV antigens.

It was the approximately 130-subject validation cohort, separate from the approximately 700-subject first cohort, to which the donors belonged. About this clone: Its target is unknown.

Produced via immunoSEQ multiplex PCR; TCRdb's table is partial and in-frame only. The table includes approximately 220,000 clones, approximately 90% detected once. The V and J ends lost 1 base and 7 bases respectively, with 17 bases between them. Germline CDR1 and CDR2: MGHRA and YSYEKL. This CDR3 has 15 residues. V usage is TRBV4-1 and J usage is TRBJ2-7, with a possible D match to TRBD2 (6 bases). This clonotype was sampled from a man between 18 and 35 years old in good health and CMV-seronegative. Material: PBMCs. DNA for the CDR3: TGCGCCAGCAGCCAAGTCCTTGCGGGACTTTCGGAGCAGTACTTC. It specifies CASSQVLAGLSEQYF.